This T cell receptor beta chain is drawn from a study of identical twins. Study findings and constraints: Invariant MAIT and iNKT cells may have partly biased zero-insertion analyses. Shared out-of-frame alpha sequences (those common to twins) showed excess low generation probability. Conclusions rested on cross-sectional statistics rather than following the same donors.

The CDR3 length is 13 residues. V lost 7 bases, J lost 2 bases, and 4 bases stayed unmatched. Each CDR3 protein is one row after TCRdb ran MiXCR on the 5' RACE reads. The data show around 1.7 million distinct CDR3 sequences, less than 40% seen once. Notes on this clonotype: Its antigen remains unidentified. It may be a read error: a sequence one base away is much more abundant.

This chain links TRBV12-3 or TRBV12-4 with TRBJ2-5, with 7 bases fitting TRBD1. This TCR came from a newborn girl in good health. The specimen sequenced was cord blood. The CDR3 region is CASTQTGQETQYF. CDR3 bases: TGTGCCAGCACTCAGACAGGGCAAGAGACCCAGTACTTC.